The sequence of this T cell receptor beta chain was determined in a study of cytomegalovirus exposure and HLA in healthy donors listed by TCRdb under 2017. The study in broad terms: The 650 to 800 repertoires of the first cohort and the 110 or so validation repertoires were produced on the same platform, according to a later analysis. The study was designed to test whether signatures of past pathogen exposure could be identified by cataloging public T cell receptors. The study combined high-throughput TCR immunosequencing, statistical association of individual TCRs with disease status, and machine learning to predict cytomegalovirus infection status. A separate validation cohort of more than 100 different subjects was used in addition to the approximately 700-subject first cohort.

Concerning this clone: There is no known antigen for this receptor. Nothing much larger sits one base from this clone, and base qualities are not available.

V is cut by 1 base and J by 0 bases, and the space between the germline ends is 10 bases. Counted from cysteine to phenylalanine, this CDR3 has 16 amino acids. CDR3 DNA is the only sequence kept; it has 48 bases, read in frame from the first base. The CDR1 and CDR2 encoded by the germline V gene are SNHLY and FYNNEI. What the authors observed across the whole study: All 120 or so repertoires were used to score co-occurrence in the validation cohort in a later analysis, because that analysis had no HLA typing for the cohort. It was suggested by the authors that the approach could potentially be generalized to other disease states and immunological phenotypes. The classifier was reported to diagnose cytomegalovirus status with high specificity and sensitivity in both the original and validation cohorts. The study gave a list of 150 to 200 TCR beta chains associated with cytomegalovirus. While some public TCRs were present in many individuals, most TCR sequences turned up only very rarely across donors. Three of the identified cytomegalovirus-associated TCR beta chains were confirmed in vitro to be specific for cytomegalovirus antigens. A later analysis found that TCRs clustered in the first cohort also tended to co-occur in the roughly 120 validation repertoires, with 94% of cluster scores above 0.

Library generation was performed with the immunoSEQ multiplex PCR assay. The original methods were these. A statistical classification framework was built for diagnosing cytomegalovirus status from the catalog of TCR beta chain sequences. TCRdb holds this immuneACCESS table with in-frame rearrangements only. Some clones are missing; in checked studies, unresolved V genes explain under half, and the rest has no known cause. Clone size and the V and J calls come from that table; the DNA yielded D and trimming. In all, the sample holds 130,000 to 150,000 clones, and about 88% of those were seen once. Of the sample, roughly 9.3% is held by the ten largest clones. The donors belonged to the validation cohort of 90 to 150 subjects, which was separate from the roughly 670-subject first cohort.

This clonotype was obtained from a woman between 18 and 29 years old in good health and CMV-seropositive. Material for sequencing was PBMCs. Here the chain combines TRBV2 and TRBJ2-1, with TRBD1 as a weak D call on 5 bases. CDR3 reads: CASSEEGLTSYNEQFF. Read as DNA, the sequence is TGTGCCAGCAGTGAAGAGGGGCTGACCTCCTACAATGAGCAGTTCTTC.